The 32 T cell receptor beta chains listed next were all sequenced from one sample in a study of T cell changes during pregnancy in multiple sclerosis. Libraries were prepared by immunoSEQ multiplex PCR; TCRdb keeps only in-frame clonotypes and omits some of them. The sample yields around 100,000 clones, 92% seen once. Material: peripheral blood, obtained after pregnancy. The receptor set was obtained from a female donor with multiple sclerosis, enrolled in a pregnancy study.

This clone was observed a single time. The rearrangement uses TRBV27 and TRBJ2-1; 15 bases agree with TRBD2. The germline V gene has CDR1 MNHEY and CDR2 SMNVEV (reference sequence). After removal of 3 bases from V and 0 bases from J, the junction contained 12 bases not matched to a gene. The CDR3 spans 21 residues. CDR3 protein: CASSFLTGLAGGPGSYNEQFF. The CDR3 region has the DNA TGTGCCAGCAGTTTTTTAACCGGACTAGCGGGAGGGCCGGGCTCCTACAATGAGCAGTTCTTC.

J is TRBJ2-5 and V is TRBV2; 7 bases fit TRBD2. Germline loops: CDR1 SNHLY, CDR2 FYNNEI. V trimming: 3 bases; J trimming: 5 bases; junction bases outside the gene matches: 9. The CDR3 runs to 15 residues. This CDR3 is CASSETSQLLETQYF. CDR3 coding DNA: TGTGCCAGCAGTGAGACTAGCCAACTTTTGGAGACCCAGTACTTC.

This clone has a single count. The rearrangement joins TRBV5-4 to TRBJ1-2, with a possible D match to TRBD1 (6 bases). This CDR3 spans 17 amino acids. V shed 1 base and J shed 4 bases, with 20 bases lying between them. Germline CDR1 SGHNT, CDR2 YYREEE (reference sequence). The CDR3 loop is CASSLPRRQGIVYGYTF. The CDR3 nucleotides are TGTGCCAGCAGCTTGCCTAGGCGGCAGGGGATTGTCTATGGCTACACCTTC.

A few counts support this clone. V gene TRBV2 combines with J gene TRBJ2-2, with D possibly matching TRBD1 (6 bases). Trimming pared 7 bases from V and 6 bases from J, leaving 12 bases between. This CDR3 spans 13 amino acids. Germline V gene lookup returns CDR1 SNHLY and CDR2 FYNNEI. The CDR3: CASITGYPGELFF. Here the CDR3 DNA reads TGTGCCAGCATCACAGGGTACCCCGGGGAGCTGTTTTTT.

Only one count was recorded for this clone. This chain links TRBV10-3 with TRBJ2-7; 11 nucleotides align to TRBD1. The CDR3 runs to 19 residues. Germline-derived CDR1 and CDR2 are ENHRY and SYGVKD. J lost 0 bases, V lost 6 bases, and 16 bases had no gene match. In DNA form, the CDR3 reads TGTGCCATCAGAGGGGGTGAGGGACAGGGGGTCTTTACCTCCTACGAGCAGTACTTC. Amino acid sequence: CAIRGGEGQGVFTSYEQYF.

The chain couples TRBV10-1 to TRBJ2-1, with 9 bases identical to TRBD2. V lost 6 bases to trimming and J lost 8 bases; unmatched junction nucleotides: 11. The CDR3 runs 15 residues. Germline V CDR1 and CDR2: WNHNN, SYGVQD (reference sequence). The CDR3 DNA sequence: TGCGCCAGCAGGGCCGGGACTAGCCCGGGGGATGAGCAGTTCTTC. This encodes CASRAGTSPGDEQFF.

About this clone: Other nucleotide sequences in the sample specify the same CDR3. V gene TRBV19 combines with J gene TRBJ2-1, with D maybe TRBD1 (5 bases). CDR1 and CDR2 (germline): LNHDA, SQIVND (reference sequence). Trimming cost V 1 base and J 0 bases, with 7 bases left between them. There are 15 residues in the CDR3. DNA of the CDR3: TGTGCCAGTAGTATAGGACAGAGCTCCTACAATGAGCAGTTCTTC. Protein: CASSIGQSSYNEQFF.

CDR3 nucleotide sequence: TGTGCCAGTTTACAGGAATTCTCCTACAATGAGCAGTTCTTC. This translates into CASLQEFSYNEQFF. This chain links TRBV2 with TRBJ2-1; maybe TRBD1 (5 bases). The CDR3 extends over 14 amino acids. CDR1 and CDR2 (germline): SNHLY, FYNNEI. V lost 9 bases and J lost 0, with 12 bases in between.

The genes are TRBV6-5 and TRBJ2-7; 7 nucleotides align to TRBD1. V shed 6 bases and J 0 bases; nucleotides not matched to a gene: 5. The CDR3 is 14 amino acids. Germline loops: CDR1 MNHEY, CDR2 SVGAGI. The CDR3 DNA sequence: TGTGCCAGCAGCTACGACAGGGACTCCTACGAGCAGTACTTC. Protein sequence: CASSYDRDSYEQYF.

The chain combines TRBV6-6 with TRBJ2-6; D uncertain. Germline V gene lookup returns CDR1 MNHNY and CDR2 SVGAGI (reference sequence). Trimming cost V 2 bases and J 4 bases, with 3 bases left between them. The CDR3 covers 13 residues. CDR3 bases: TGTGCCAGCAGTTACCCAGGGGCCAACGTCCTGACTTTC. It codes for CASSYPGANVLTF.

The CDR3, as DNA: TGCGCCAGCAGCCTCCTAAGCGGGGGGGCAGAGACCCAGTACTTC. It yields the protein CASSLLSGGAETQYF. The chain joins TRBV4-1 to TRBJ2-5; 10 bases are shared with TRBD2. V was pared by 4 bases and J by 4 bases, with 6 bases of the junction left unmatched. This CDR3 spans 15 amino acids. Germline V CDR1 and CDR2: MGHRA, YSYEKL.

The rearrangement uses TRBV7-6 and TRBJ2-2; maybe TRBD1 (7 bases). V gave up 5 bases and J gave up 6 bases, with 13 bases separating them. Germline V gene lookup returns CDR1 SGHVS and CDR2 FNYEAQ. There are 14 residues in the CDR3. The CDR3 reads CASSGRGAAGELFF. For the CDR3, the DNA is TGTGCCAGCAGCGGCAGGGGGGCGGCCGGGGAGCTGTTTTTT.

The chain recombines TRBV14 with TRBJ2-1; weak D call: TRBD1 (6 bases). This CDR3 contains 13 residues. Germline V gene data show CDR1 as SGHDN and CDR2 as FVKESK. With 6 bases removed from V and 7 bases from J, the gap between germline ends came to 13 bases. As DNA, the CDR3 is TGTGCCAGCAGAAGAAGGGGGAGAAATGAGCAGTTCTTC. This codes for CASRRRGRNEQFF.

V is TRBV7-9 and J is TRBJ1-4; 8 bases line up with TRBD1. The CDR3 runs 14 residues. Unmatched junction bases numbered 8, after V lost 7 bases and J lost 7 bases. Germline loops: CDR1 SEHNR, CDR2 FQNEAQ (reference sequence). This CDR3 reads CASIDDRGGEKLFF. As DNA, the CDR3 is TGTGCCAGCATCGACGACAGGGGAGGTGAAAAACTGTTTTTT. The full variable domain, with the rest looked up from reference TRBV7-9 and TRBJ1-4, is DTGVSQNPRHKITKRGQNVTFRCDPISEHNRLYWYRQTLGQGPEFLTYFQNEAQLEKSRLLSDRFSAERPKGSFSTLEIQRTEQGDSAMYLCASIDDRGGEKLFFGSGTQLSVL.

This clone came up a few times. The chain is built from TRBV19 and TRBJ1-2; 9 bases fit TRBD1. Germline CDR1 is LNHDA and CDR2 is SQIVND (reference sequence). J lost 10 bases, V lost 8 bases, and 11 bases had no gene match. The CDR3 totals 13 residues. The CDR3 DNA reads TGTGCCAGTTTCACGGGACAGGGAGGTTACTACACCTTC. It yields the protein CASFTGQGGYYTF.

The chain has TRBV5-4 and TRBJ2-2, with 8 nucleotides matching TRBD1. V trimming: 4 bases; J trimming: 4 bases; junction bases outside the gene matches: 12. Germline V lookup: CDR1 SGHNT, CDR2 YYREEE (reference sequence). CDR3 size: 17 residues. The CDR3 nucleotides are TGTGCCAGCAGCCCCCGGGACAGGCATGAAGTCACCGGGGAGCTGTTTTTT. Its protein product is CASSPRDRHEVTGELFF.

The V gene is TRBV28, the J gene TRBJ2-5; the match to TRBD1 covers 7 bases. The germline V gene encodes CDR1 MDHEN and CDR2 SYDVKM. The CDR3 is made up of 18 amino acids. The V gene end was trimmed by 1 base and the J gene end by 4 bases; junction bases not matched to a gene: 15. CDR3 sequence: CASSLSFRRGLAPETQYF. Here the CDR3 DNA reads TGTGCCAGCAGTTTATCCTTCAGAAGGGGGCTAGCTCCAGAGACCCAGTACTTC.

The chain links TRBV29-1 to TRBJ1-1; D gene uncertain. CDR1 is SQVTM and CDR2 is ANQGSEA in the germline V gene. CDR3 length equals 12 residues. V lost 3 bases and J lost 4, with 9 bases in between. Here the CDR3 reads CSVDIPVTEAFF. The CDR3 region has the DNA TGCAGCGTTGATATCCCAGTCACTGAAGCTTTCTTT.

This clone was seen only once. This chain joins TRBV7-2 and TRBJ2-7, with TRBD1 identical over 9 bases. V was pared by 4 bases and J by 2 bases, with 3 bases of the junction left unmatched. The CDR3 contains 14 residues. Germline CDR1 is SGHTA and CDR2 is FQGNSA. The chain's CDR3 is CASSSTGGPYEQYF. The CDR3 bases are TGTGCCAGCAGCTCCACAGGGGGCCCCTACGAGCAGTACTTC. Based on the CDR3 plus reference TRBV7-2 and TRBJ2-7, the full variable domain is GAGVSQSPSNKVTEKGKDVELRCDPISGHTALYWYRQSLGQGLEFLIYFQGNSAPDKSGLPSDRFSAERTGGSVSTLTIQRTQQEDSAVYLCASSSTGGPYEQYFGPGTRLTVT.

The J gene is TRBJ2-1, the V gene TRBV9; 8 bases map to TRBD2. CDR3 size: 16 residues. Trimming at V came to 5 bases and at J to 4 bases, leaving 11 bases not matched to a gene. The germline V gene has CDR1 SGDLS and CDR2 YYNGEE. CDR3 DNA sequence: TGTGCCAGCAGTCCTGTACCGGGGGGGGAATACAATGAGCAGTTCTTC. It yields the protein CASSPVPGGEYNEQFF. Together with reference TRBV9 and TRBJ2-1, the CDR3 gives the full variable domain: DSGVTQTPKHLITATGQRVTLRCSPRSGDLSVYWYQQSLDQGLQFLIQYYNGEERAKGNILERFSAQQFPDLHSELNLSSLELGDSALYFCASSPVPGGEYNEQFFGPGTRLTVL.

This clone was observed once. The rearrangement links TRBV7-9 to TRBJ1-1; 7 nucleotides agree with TRBD1. Trimming took 5 bases from V and 5 from J; bases not matched to a gene: 11. CDR1 and CDR2 (germline): SEHNR, FQNEAQ (reference sequence). The CDR3 is made up of 15 amino acids. The CDR3 is CASSPSTGMGTEAFF. The CDR3, as DNA: TGTGCCAGCAGCCCTTCGACAGGGATGGGGACTGAAGCTTTCTTT.

The genes are TRBV9 and TRBJ2-1; a weak D match, TRBD2 (5 bases). V shed 3 bases and J shed 6 bases, with 7 bases lying between them. The germline CDR1 and CDR2 sequences are SGDLS and YYNGEE. This CDR3 contains 12 residues. CDR3 sequence: CASSGELNEQFF. Here the CDR3 DNA reads TGTGCCAGCAGCGGGGAGCTCAATGAGCAGTTCTTC.

The chain uses TRBV18 and TRBJ2-7; tentative D call: TRBD2 (6 bases). The CDR3 loop spans 16 amino acids. From germline, CDR1 is KGHSH and CDR2 LQKENI. Deletions cut 3 bases from V and 3 bases from J, with 18 bases between. CDR3 sequence reads: CASSPFVPGDGYEQYF. The DNA of the CDR3 is TGTGCCAGCTCACCGTTTGTACCGGGGGACGGCTACGAGCAGTACTTC.

The genes are TRBV5-4 and TRBJ2-2, with D possibly TRBD2 on 6 matching bases. CDR1 is SGHNT, CDR2 YYREEE, per germline (reference sequence). Deletions cut 1 base from V and 2 bases from J, with 12 bases between. The CDR3 is 16 residues long. The CDR3 reads CASSLYGTPNTGELFF. The DNA of the CDR3 is TGTGCCAGCAGCTTGTACGGGACTCCTAACACCGGGGAGCTGTTTTTT.

V gene TRBV14 combines with J gene TRBJ2-6, with D hard to call. There are 16 residues in the CDR3. Germline CDR1 and CDR2: SGHDN and FVKESK. Trimming left V 3 bases short and J 4 bases short, with 13 bases between. As DNA, the CDR3 is TGTGCCAGCAGCCAGGTCGAACAAGTGGGGGCCAACGTCCTGACTTTC. Amino acids: CASSQVEQVGANVLTF.

The CDR3, as DNA: TGTGCCAGCAGCTATAACAGGGGAGAGACCCAGTACTTC. Residues: CASSYNRGETQYF. V gene TRBV11-2 combines with J gene TRBJ2-5, with TRBD1 identical over 7 bases. The germline V gene encodes CDR1 SGHAT and CDR2 FQNNGV. CDR3 length: 13 amino acids. Losses at the gene ends were 4 bases for V and 4 bases for J; bases not matched to a gene: 3.

V gene TRBV18 combines with J gene TRBJ1-3, with unresolved D. V dropped 2 bases and J dropped 8 bases, with 10 bases sitting between them. Germline assignment: CDR1 KGHSH and CDR2 LQKENI. CDR3 length equals 13 residues. The CDR3 spells CASSPEQRDTIYF. CDR3 nucleotide sequence: TGTGCCAGCTCACCAGAACAGCGGGACACCATATATTTT.

As DNA, the CDR3 is TGTGCCAGCAGCTTATCCCCGGTGGAGACCCAGTACTTC. This gives the protein CASSLSPVETQYF. The chain joins TRBV7-2 to TRBJ2-5; D is ambiguous. Germline V gives CDR1 SGHTA, CDR2 FQGNSA. Trimming left V 2 bases short and J 5 bases short, with 9 bases between. The CDR3 has 13 amino acids. Full variable domain (remainder filled in from reference TRBV7-2 and TRBJ2-5): GAGVSQSPSNKVTEKGKDVELRCDPISGHTALYWYRQSLGQGLEFLIYFQGNSAPDKSGLPSDRFSAERTGGSVSTLTIQRTQQEDSAVYLCASSLSPVETQYFGPGTRLLVL.

The rearrangement uses TRBV25-1 and TRBJ1-1; no reliable D call. The CDR3 spans 12 residues. The germline V and J ends were trimmed by 8 bases and 7 bases, with 14 bases remaining between them. Germline V CDR1 and CDR2: MGHDK, SYGVNS. The CDR3 sequence: CASRAGSLEAFF. The CDR3 nucleotides read TGTGCCAGCCGAGCCGGGAGCCTTGAAGCTTTCTTT.

The gene calls are TRBV28 and TRBJ1-3; D is undetermined. Per germline, CDR1 MDHEN and CDR2 SYDVKM. The V end lost 3 bases, the J end lost 1 base, and 13 bases lay between the germline ends. The CDR3 is 16 amino acids. CDR3 loop: CASSFVMKASGNTIYF. For the CDR3, the DNA is TGTGCCAGCAGTTTCGTAATGAAAGCTTCTGGAAACACCATATATTTT.

V usage is TRBV27 and J usage is TRBJ2-7; the match to TRBD1 covers 8 bases. This CDR3 spans 15 amino acids. The junction had 7 bases not matched to a gene; V was cut back by 3 bases and J by 3 bases. The germline CDR1 and CDR2 sequences are MNHEY and SMNVEV (reference sequence). The CDR3 nucleotides are TGTGCCAGCAGTTTCGCAGGACAGGGTCACTACGAGCAGTACTTC. It yields the protein CASSFAGQGHYEQYF.

V and J are TRBV19 and TRBJ1-5, with D perhaps TRBD1 (6 bases). Trimming took off 5 bases at V and 1 base at J, with 15 bases between the two ends. CDR1 is LNHDA, CDR2 SQIVND, per germline (reference sequence). The CDR3 loop spans 16 amino acids. The CDR3 nucleotides read TGTGCCAGTAGTGAGAGACAGGCTACGAGCAATCAGCCCCAGCATTTT. Translation: CASSERQATSNQPQHF.